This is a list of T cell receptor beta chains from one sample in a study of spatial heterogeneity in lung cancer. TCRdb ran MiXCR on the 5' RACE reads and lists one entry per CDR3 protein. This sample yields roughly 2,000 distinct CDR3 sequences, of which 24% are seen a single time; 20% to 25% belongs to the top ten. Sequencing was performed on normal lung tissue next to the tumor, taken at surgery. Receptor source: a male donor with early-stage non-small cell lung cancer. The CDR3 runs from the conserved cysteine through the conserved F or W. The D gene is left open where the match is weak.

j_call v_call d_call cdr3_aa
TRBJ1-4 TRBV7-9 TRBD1 CASRGQGTSTNEKLFF
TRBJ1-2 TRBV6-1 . CASRDGHYGYTF
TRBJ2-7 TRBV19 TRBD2 CASSSREGQYF
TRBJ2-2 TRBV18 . CASSPPKGQSGELFF
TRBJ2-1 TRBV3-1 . CASSFNQAGEQFF
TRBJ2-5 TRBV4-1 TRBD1 CASSQEFGQGGGRETQYF
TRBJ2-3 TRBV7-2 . CASSKGPATDTQYF
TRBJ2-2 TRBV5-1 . CASSLDSGGGELFF
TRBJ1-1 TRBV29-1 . CSVGSLGNGNTEAFF
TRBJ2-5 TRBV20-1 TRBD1 CSARGPPGQGLGETQYF
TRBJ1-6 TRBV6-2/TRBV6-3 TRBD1 CASRDHRGDGSPLHF
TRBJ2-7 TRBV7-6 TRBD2 CASSLFPLLADNYEQYF
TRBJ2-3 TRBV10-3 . CAISEVTYTDTQYF
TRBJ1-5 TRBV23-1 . CASQARGGIRNQPQHF
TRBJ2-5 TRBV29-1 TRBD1 CSVEADRGQETQYF
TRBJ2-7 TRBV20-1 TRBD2 CSAREGWSYEQYF
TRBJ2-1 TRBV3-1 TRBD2 CASSPGVPSGGDNEQFF
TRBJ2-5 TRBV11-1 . CASSERQGGRKTQYF
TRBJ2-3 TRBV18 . CASSPPSGADTQYF
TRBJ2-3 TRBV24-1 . CATSGLNTDTQYF
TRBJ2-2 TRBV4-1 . CASSQDLRAGELFF
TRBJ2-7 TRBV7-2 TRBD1 CASAGADRGFPYEQYF
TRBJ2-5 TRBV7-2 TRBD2 CASSRGGAETQYF